Below are 24 T cell receptor beta chains sequenced from a single sample in a study of T cells after yellow fever vaccination. One entry per CDR3 protein, called by TCRdb with MiXCR from the 5' RACE reads. This table holds 500,000 to 650,000 distinct CDR3 sequences, about 15% found once. Sequences were derived from PBMCs, sampled 5 to 6 days after the first yellow fever vaccination. Receptors originate from a man in his late teens or twenties who received the YFV17D yellow fever vaccine.

The chain combines TRBV29-1 with TRBJ2-1, with a tentative D call TRBD1 (5 bases). CDR1 is SQVTM, CDR2 ANQGSEA, per germline. V gave up 6 bases and J gave up 15 bases, with 24 bases separating them. CDR3 length equals 13 residues. DNA of the CDR3: TGCAGCGTCCGCACCAATTTTCAGGGCCCCGCGTTCTTC. Protein product: CSVRTNFQGPAFF.

This chain links TRBV7-2 with TRBJ2-3; no clear D gene. The CDR3 is made up of 14 amino acids. The V end lost 3 bases, the J end lost 1 base, and 8 bases lay between the germline ends. Germline V CDR1 and CDR2: SGHTA, FQGNSA. CDR3 nucleotides: TGTGCCAGCAGCTTGAACCCGGGCACAGATACGCAGTATTTT. This codes for CASSLNPGTDTQYF.

In its sample, this clonotype was seen a few times. The CDR3 protein is CSAQQVRHGYTF. In DNA form, the CDR3 reads TGCAGTGCGCAACAGGTGCGCCATGGCTACACCTTC. The chain recombines TRBV20-1 with TRBJ1-2; D is possibly TRBD1 (5 bases). Trimming pared 6 bases from V and 6 bases from J, leaving 14 bases between. The CDR3 is 12 amino acids. The germline gives CDR1 DFQATT, CDR2 SNEGSKA (reference sequence).

This clonotype was counted many times. V gene TRBV12-3 or TRBV12-4 combines with J gene TRBJ2-5; 7 positions agree with TRBD1. CDR3 size: 13 residues. The trim removed 6 bases at V and 5 bases at J, leaving 6 bases unmatched. The CDR3 protein is CASRAGGMETQYF. DNA of the CDR3: TGTGCCAGCAGGGCAGGGGGTATGGAGACCCAGTACTTC.

J is TRBJ2-7 and V is TRBV15; 8 positions match TRBD2. The CDR3 is 15 residues long. Germline trimming cut 0 bases from V and 5 bases from J; bases unmatched to any gene: 6. The V gene's germline CDR1 is LNHNV and CDR2 YYDKDF (reference sequence). The CDR3 DNA reads TGTGCCACCAGCAGAGAGTCGGGGGGGACCCACGAGCAGTACTTC. Its protein is CATSRESGGTHEQYF. Based on the CDR3 plus reference TRBV15 and TRBJ2-7, the full variable domain is DAMVIQNPRYQVTQFGKPVTLSCSQTLNHNVMYWYQQKSSQAPKLLFHYYDKDFNNEADTPDNFQSRRPNTSFCFLDIRSPGLGDTAMYLCATSRESGGTHEQYFGPGTRLTVT.

The chain is built from TRBV3-1 and TRBJ1-3; possible D gene TRBD1, 6 bases. Germline-derived CDR1 and CDR2 are LGHDT and YNNKEL (reference sequence). V was shortened by 10 bases and J by 4 bases, with 20 bases between the two germline ends. CDR3 length equals 15 residues. This CDR3 reads CATSAYRDGGNTIYF. The CDR3 DNA follows: TGTGCCACCAGTGCATACAGGGACGGCGGAAACACCATATATTTT.

The CDR3 loop is CASGRGLDEQYF. DNA for the CDR3: TGTGCCAGTGGGAGGGGTCTGGACGAGCAGTACTTC. The chain links TRBV19 to TRBJ2-7; 7 bases agree with TRBD2. Germline V lookup: CDR1 LNHDA, CDR2 SQIVND (reference sequence). The ends lost 8 bases at V and 5 bases at J; junction bases unmatched: 6. This CDR3 comprises 12 residues.

The chain uses TRBV14 and TRBJ1-3; D unresolved. CDR1 and CDR2 (germline): SGHDN, FVKESK. V lost 4 bases to trimming and J lost 0 bases, with 13 bases between them. This CDR3 has 16 residues. CDR3 amino acids: CASSPATGNSGNTIYF. CDR3 coding DNA: TGTGCCAGCAGCCCCGCGACCGGAAACTCTGGAAACACCATATATTTT.

This clonotype was picked up a small number of times. The V and J genes are TRBV11-2 and TRBJ2-1; D not certain. Looked up from germline, CDR1 is SGHAT and CDR2 is FQNNGV. The CDR3 extends over 17 amino acids. V lost 5 bases to trimming and J lost 9 bases, with 26 bases between them. The CDR3 DNA sequence: TGTGCCAGCAGCCCGCGGTTGGTTACATTGTCAATTGGTGAGCAGTTCTTC. It codes for CASSPRLVTLSIGEQFF.

This clonotype turned up a few times. The chain uses TRBV20-1 and TRBJ2-3, with 8 positions matching TRBD2. The CDR3 consists of 16 residues. CDR1 and CDR2 (germline): DFQATT, SNEGSKA (reference sequence). Trimming took 3 bases from V and 2 from J; bases not matched to a gene: 10. CDR3 region: CSASVWAGGITDTQYF. The CDR3 DNA reads TGCAGTGCTAGTGTATGGGCGGGGGGAATCACAGATACGCAGTATTTT.

The CDR3, as DNA: TGTGCCAGCAGCCTCGGTCCAGGGGTAAAAGATACGCAGTATTTT. It yields the protein CASSLGPGVKDTQYF. This chain joins TRBV5-4 and TRBJ2-3, with D possibly being TRBD1 (6 bases). V lost 4 bases and J lost 5, with 17 bases in between. This CDR3 spans 15 amino acids. Germline V gene sequence: CDR1 SGHNT, CDR2 YYREEE (reference sequence).

This clonotype has more than one count but fewer than ten. The J gene is TRBJ2-2, the V gene TRBV9; perhaps TRBD2 as D (5 bases). CDR1 is SGDLS and CDR2 is YYNGEE in the germline V gene. This CDR3 has 14 amino acids. Trimming pared 0 bases from V and 5 bases from J, leaving 8 bases between. The CDR3 coding sequence is TGTGCCAGCAGCGTAGCTACGGGGACCGGGGAGCTGTTTTTT. Amino acids: CASSVATGTGELFF.

The V and J genes are TRBV6-2 or TRBV6-3 and TRBJ2-5; no firm D call. V lost 5 bases to trimming and J lost 0 bases, with 7 bases between them. CDR1 is MNHEY, CDR2 SVGEGT, per germline. This CDR3 contains 13 residues. Here the CDR3 reads CASSNSYQETQYF. The CDR3 DNA sequence: TGTGCCAGCAGTAATAGCTACCAAGAGACCCAGTACTTC.

J is TRBJ1-2 and V is TRBV20-1, with D perhaps TRBD1 (5 bases). In germline, CDR1 is DFQATT, CDR2 SNEGSKA (reference sequence). The CDR3 is 14 residues long. Trimming pared 7 bases from V and 8 bases from J, leaving 23 bases between. In DNA form, the CDR3 reads TGCAGTGGGGGCAGGGACGAAATGCTTGGAGGCTACACCTTC. Amino acid sequence: CSGGRDEMLGGYTF.

This clonotype showed up just once. The V call is TRBV10-1, the J call TRBJ2-7, with D perhaps matching TRBD2 (5 bases). The germline V gene has CDR1 WNHNN and CDR2 SYGVQD (reference sequence). CDR3 length: 14 amino acids. Trimming left V 0 bases short and J 6 bases short, with 12 bases between. This CDR3 reads CASSESIGVAEQYF. For the CDR3, the DNA is TGCGCCAGCAGTGAGTCAATCGGGGTGGCCGAGCAGTACTTC.

This clonotype was seen only a few times. J is TRBJ1-1 and V is TRBV6-1; tentatively, D is TRBD1 (5 bases). CDR3 length: 13 amino acids. CDR1 and CDR2 (germline): MNHNS, SASEGT. V was trimmed by 6 bases and J by 3 bases, leaving 11 bases between them. The CDR3 region has the DNA TGTGCCAGCAGGCGCCAGGGACACACTGAAGCTTTCTTT. Its translation is CASRRQGHTEAFF.

This clonotype came up once. J is TRBJ2-1 and V is TRBV19; TRBD1 is a possible D gene (6 bases). Trimming shortened V by 2 bases and J by 0 bases, and 14 bases separated the two germline ends. This CDR3 has 17 residues. Germline values: CDR1 LNHDA, CDR2 SQIVND (reference sequence). The CDR3 loop reads CASSIRDRFSSYNEQFF. CDR3 nucleotides: TGTGCCAGTAGTATACGAGACAGGTTTAGCTCCTACAATGAGCAGTTCTTC. The full variable domain, its missing parts supplied by reference TRBV19 and TRBJ2-1, is DGGITQSPKYLFRKEGQNVTLSCEQNLNHDAMYWYRQDPGQGLRLIYYSQIVNDFQKGDIAEGYSVSREKKESFPLTVTSAQKNPTAFYLCASSIRDRFSSYNEQFFGPGTRLTVL.

This clonotype was counted only a few times. The V gene is TRBV7-2, the J gene TRBJ2-3; TRBD2 is a possible D gene (7 bases). Germline CDR1 SGHTA, CDR2 FQGNSA. V was trimmed by 1 base and J by 6 bases, leaving 14 bases between them. CDR3 length: 15 amino acids. CDR3 nucleotide sequence: TGTGCCAGCAGCTTAGGGTGGGGGGGCGTGGATACGCAGTATTTT. This translates into CASSLGWGGVDTQYF. Filled out from reference TRBV7-2 and TRBJ2-3, the complete variable domain reads GAGVSQSPSNKVTEKGKDVELRCDPISGHTALYWYRQSLGQGLEFLIYFQGNSAPDKSGLPSDRFSAERTGGSVSTLTIQRTQQEDSAVYLCASSLGWGGVDTQYFGPGTRLTVL.

The chain is built from TRBV7-9 and TRBJ2-3; a possible D gene is TRBD2 (5 bases). Germline CDR1 and CDR2: SEHNR and FQNEAQ (reference sequence). Trimming removed 1 base from V and 4 bases from J, with 15 bases in between. The CDR3 runs 16 residues. The CDR3 is CASSLGRTLGADTQYF. CDR3 nucleotide sequence: TGTGCCAGCAGCTTAGGGCGGACCCTCGGGGCAGATACGCAGTATTTT. Together with reference TRBV7-9 and TRBJ2-3, the CDR3 gives the full variable domain: DTGVSQNPRHKITKRGQNVTFRCDPISEHNRLYWYRQTLGQGPEFLTYFQNEAQLEKSRLLSDRFSAERPKGSFSTLEIQRTEQGDSAMYLCASSLGRTLGADTQYFGPGTRLTVL.

This chain joins TRBV5-6 and TRBJ2-6; either TRBD1 or TRBD2 may fit D (5 bases each). The V end was cut by 4 bases, the J end by 2 bases, with 10 bases between. Germline V gives CDR1 SGHDT, CDR2 YYEEEE. The CDR3 consists of 15 residues. CDR3 nucleotides: TGTGCCAGCAGCCGCTGGGGGACTGGGGCCAACGTCCTGACTTTC. Its translation is CASSRWGTGANVLTF.

This sequence joins TRBV6-1 and TRBJ2-2; unclear D gene. This CDR3 region has 12 residues. Germline CDR1 reads MNHNS; CDR2 reads SASEGT. V lost 6 bases and J 5 bases, leaving 7 bases between the germline ends. CDR3 loop: CASRDVTGELFF. The CDR3 DNA reads as TGTGCCAGCAGGGACGTAACCGGGGAGCTGTTTTTT.

This clonotype was counted a few times. This may stem from a read error, because a much larger clone lies one nucleotide away. The V gene is TRBV7-2, the J gene TRBJ1-2; D gene uncertain. This CDR3 has 13 amino acids. Per germline, CDR1 SGHTA and CDR2 FQGNSA. V dropped 1 base and J dropped 5 bases, with 8 bases sitting between them. DNA for the CDR3: TGTGCCAGCAGCTTAGACGGAAAGTATGGCTACACCTTC. It yields the protein CASSLDGKYGYTF.

The sample holds a few counts of this clonotype. The V and J genes are TRBV7-6 and TRBJ2-3, with 8 bases aligning to TRBD2. Per the germline V gene, CDR1 is SGHVS and CDR2 is FNYEAQ. The CDR3 is 18 amino acids. V lost 5 bases and J lost 0; bases outside the gene matches: 13. The CDR3 loop reads CASSDSLAGALSTDTQYF. The CDR3 nucleotides are TGTGCCAGCAGCGACTCTCTAGCGGGTGCCCTTAGCACAGATACGCAGTATTTT.

The J gene is TRBJ2-7, the V gene TRBV14, with 10 bases fitting TRBD2. Losses at the gene ends were 0 bases for V and 6 bases for J; bases not matched to a gene: 5. This CDR3 spans 15 amino acids. Germline V gene lookup returns CDR1 SGHDN and CDR2 FVKESK. The CDR3 protein is CASSQEGLAGVEQYV. Here the CDR3 DNA reads TGTGCCAGCAGCCAAGAAGGTCTAGCGGGGGTCGAGCAGTACGTC.